These 18 T cell receptor beta chains came from one sample sequenced in a study of identifying expanded T cells in peripheral blood. TCRdb's copy holds only in-frame clones and misses some; the assay was immunoSEQ multiplex PCR. In the table there are tens of thousands of clones, about 83% of which are singletons. The sequenced sample consisted of blood. These receptors originate from a person between 18 and 69 years old in good health.

In this sample, this clone is medium-sized (0.01 to 0.1%). V usage is TRBV25-1 and J usage is TRBJ2-2, with 8 bases lining up with TRBD1. The CDR3 is 16 residues long. The junction had 4 bases not matched to a gene; V was cut back by 3 bases and J by 1 base. CDR1 is MGHDK, CDR2 SYGVNS, per germline. In nucleotides, the CDR3 is TGTGCCAGCAGTGACCCCGGACAGGGGAACACCGGGGAGCTGTTTTTT. The encoded protein is CASSDPGQGNTGELFF.

The chain carries TRBV28 and TRBJ1-4; D uncertain. The CDR3 runs to 15 residues. Germline V CDR1 and CDR2: MDHEN, SYDVKM. Trimming removed 8 bases at V and 1 base at J, with 14 bases between. For the CDR3, the DNA is TGTGCCAGCGGCAAGGGTCGGTTAACTAATGAAAAACTGTTTTTT. It specifies CASGKGRLTNEKLFF. The full variable domain, its missing parts supplied by reference TRBV28 and TRBJ1-4, is DVKVTQSSRYLVKRTGEKVFLECVQDMDHENMFWYRQDPGLGLRLIYFSYDVKMKEKGDIPEGYSVSREKKERFSLILESASTNQTSMYLCASGKGRLTNEKLFFGSGTQLSVL.

This clone was detected a few times. The identical CDR3 is also encoded by other nucleotide sequences in the sample. V gene TRBV5-1 combines with J gene TRBJ2-3, with 13 bases that match TRBD2. The CDR3 has 17 residues. Germline assignment: CDR1 SGHRS and CDR2 YFSETQ. The trim removed 2 bases at V and 1 base at J, leaving 4 bases unmatched. The CDR3 loop reads CASSLGLAGAGTDTQYF. The CDR3 DNA reads as TGCGCCAGCAGCTTAGGACTAGCGGGGGCCGGCACAGATACGCAGTATTTT. Based on the CDR3 plus reference TRBV5-1 and TRBJ2-3, the full variable domain is KAGVTQTPRYLIKTRGQQVTLSCSPISGHRSVSWYQQTPGQGLQFLFEYFSETQRNKGNFPGRFSGRQFSNSRSEMNVSTLELGDSALYLCASSLGLAGAGTDTQYFGPGTRLTVL.

The chain has TRBV6-4 and TRBJ1-1, with 7 bases identical to TRBD1. The CDR3 length is 17 residues. CDR1 is MRHNA and CDR2 is SNTAGT in the germline V gene. Germline trimming cut 2 bases from V and 1 base from J; bases unmatched to any gene: 10. CDR3 residues: CASSDERTGEWNTEAFF. The DNA of the CDR3 is TGTGCCAGCAGTGACGAACGGACAGGTGAATGGAACACTGAAGCTTTCTTT.

The V call is TRBV27, the J call TRBJ1-2; no reliable D call. Germline values: CDR1 MNHEY, CDR2 SMNVEV (reference sequence). The CDR3 spans 14 residues. Trimming left V 2 bases short and J 0 bases short, with 7 bases between. CDR3 loop: CASSLSAPNYGYTF. The CDR3 coding sequence is TGTGCCAGCAGTTTAAGCGCACCTAACTATGGCTACACCTTC.

V and J are TRBV5-6 and TRBJ2-7, with TRBD1 as a possible D gene (6 bases). CDR1 is SGHDT, CDR2 YYEEEE, per germline. V was pared by 4 bases and J by 6 bases, with 20 bases between. The length of the CDR3 is 15 residues. This CDR3 reads CASSPWGRGEGEQYV. Written as DNA, the CDR3 is TGTGCCAGCAGCCCCTGGGGCAGGGGTGAGGGCGAGCAGTACGTC.

This rearrangement joins TRBV7-2 to TRBJ2-2; D unresolved. CDR1 SGHTA and CDR2 FQGNSA come from the germline V gene. This CDR3 is 16 amino acids long. V was cut by 2 bases and J by 5 bases, with 15 bases left in between. CDR3 in DNA: TGTGCCAGCAGCTTAACGAGGCTACGCGGAACCGGGGAGCTGTTTTTT. It is translated as CASSLTRLRGTGELFF.

The chain is built from TRBV2 and TRBJ2-5, with D unclear. The V end was cut by 4 bases, the J end by 2 bases, with 8 bases between. The CDR3 loop spans 13 amino acids. Germline CDR1 SNHLY, CDR2 FYNNEI. The CDR3 bases are TGTGCCAGCAGTGCGAACCGACAAGAGACCCAGTACTTC. This translates into CASSANRQETQYF.

This chain connects TRBV7-3 to TRBJ2-1; 10 nucleotides line up with TRBD1. Germline V gives CDR1 SGHTA, CDR2 FQGTGA. The CDR3 runs to 15 residues. With V trimmed by 5 bases and J by 4 bases, 5 bases remained unmatched. DNA of the CDR3: TGTGCCAGCAGCCCAGGACAGGGGGAATACAATGAGCAGTTCTTC. Protein product: CASSPGQGEYNEQFF.

This clone turned up a few times. The chain couples TRBV7-9 to TRBJ1-1; D remains ambiguous. Germline CDR1 and CDR2: SEHNR and FQNEAQ (reference sequence). The CDR3 sequence is 13 residues long. The V end lost 8 bases, the J end lost 1 base, and 11 bases lay between the germline ends. Here the CDR3 DNA reads TGTGCCAGCCGGGCGCCCCCGAACACTGAAGCTTTCTTT. Its translation is CASRAPPNTEAFF.

The rearrangement joins TRBV19 to TRBJ2-5, with TRBD2 identical over 13 bases. With V trimmed by 5 bases and J by 5 bases, 11 bases remained unmatched. The CDR3 has 17 residues. Germline V lookup: CDR1 LNHDA, CDR2 SQIVND (reference sequence). CDR3: CASSSWTSGRARETQYF. In nucleotides, the CDR3 is TGTGCCAGTAGTTCATGGACTAGCGGGAGAGCTCGGGAGACCCAGTACTTC. The full variable domain, with the rest looked up from reference TRBV19 and TRBJ2-5, is DGGITQSPKYLFRKEGQNVTLSCEQNLNHDAMYWYRQDPGQGLRLIYYSQIVNDFQKGDIAEGYSVSREKKESFPLTVTSAQKNPTAFYLCASSSWTSGRARETQYFGPGTRLLVL.

This sequence joins TRBV6-1 and TRBJ1-4; 8 bases fit TRBD1. Germline V gene lookup returns CDR1 MNHNS and CDR2 SASEGT. Trimming took 6 bases from V and 4 from J; bases not matched to a gene: 7. The CDR3 loop spans 15 amino acids. CDR3 bases: TGTGCCAGCAGCGGACAGGGCGGAAGTAATGAAAAACTGTTTTTT. Translation gives CASSGQGGSNEKLFF.

This chain links TRBV4-1 with TRBJ1-2; the D gene is possibly TRBD1 (6 bases). V shed 2 bases and J shed 5 bases, with 9 bases lying between them. Germline CDR1 and CDR2: MGHRA and YSYEKL. There are 13 residues in the CDR3. CDR3 DNA: TGCGCCAGCAGCCAATCCGACAGGTATGGCTACACCTTC. Translating gives CASSQSDRYGYTF.

The chain carries TRBV29-1 and TRBJ2-1, with a weak D call TRBD2 (6 bases). Deletions cut 6 bases from V and 4 bases from J, with 16 bases between. The germline V gene encodes CDR1 SQVTM and CDR2 ANQGSEA. There are 14 residues in the CDR3. The DNA for the CDR3 is TGCAGCGTACGGAGGGGTTTGTGGTACAATGAGCAGTTCTTC. Its protein is CSVRRGLWYNEQFF.

The chain has TRBV6-1 and TRBJ2-7, with a tentative D call TRBD1 (6 bases). CDR3 length: 13 amino acids. V was clipped by 7 bases and J by 12 bases, with 22 bases between them. Germline assignment: CDR1 MNHNS and CDR2 SASEGT. The CDR3 nucleotides read TGTGCCAGCACCGAACGTCCGCAGGGGATTCTGTACGTC. Translation gives CASTERPQGILYV.

The rearrangement links TRBV6-1 to TRBJ1-1; no firm D call. Germline CDR1 is MNHNS and CDR2 is SASEGT. The CDR3 is 10 amino acids. Trimming removed 3 bases at V and 11 bases at J, with 7 bases between. Written as DNA, the CDR3 is TGTGCCAGCAGTGAGGAATCGGCTTTCTTT. It is translated as CASSEESAFF.

The rearrangement uses TRBV5-1 and TRBJ2-1; 10 bases are shared with TRBD1. J gave up 5 bases and V 6 bases, and 5 bases lay outside the gene matches. CDR3 length: 14 residues. From germline, CDR1 is SGHRS and CDR2 YFSETQ. CDR3 nucleotides: TGCGCCAGCACTAGGACAGGGGGGAACAATGAGCAGTTCTTC. This encodes CASTRTGGNNEQFF. Full variable domain (missing parts from reference TRBV5-1 and TRBJ2-1): KAGVTQTPRYLIKTRGQQVTLSCSPISGHRSVSWYQQTPGQGLQFLFEYFSETQRNKGNFPGRFSGRQFSNSRSEMNVSTLELGDSALYLCASTRTGGNNEQFFGPGTRLTVL.

The V gene is TRBV7-2, the J gene TRBJ1-2, with D perhaps TRBD1 (5 bases). The CDR3 loop spans 13 amino acids. The germline gives CDR1 SGHTA, CDR2 FQGNSA. V lost 5 bases to trimming and J lost 8 bases, with 15 bases between them. CDR3 nucleotides: TGTGCCAGCAGCCCTACTCGGGGGAGAGGCTACACCTTC. This translates into CASSPTRGRGYTF.